This T cell receptor (beta chain) was observed in a study of T cells in Graves' hyperthyroidism and ophthalmopathy. This clonotype was observed a few times. J gave up 6 bases and V 6 bases, and 14 bases lay outside the gene matches. The CDR3 contains 16 residues. CDR1 and CDR2 from the germline V gene are SNHLY and FYNNEI. Authors of the study amplified TCR beta CDR3 regions from RNA transcripts. The study used the HTBI primer set for a first-round RT-PCR of the TCR CDR3. One entry per CDR3 protein results from TCRdb running MiXCR on the multiplex PCR reads. This table holds over 650,000 distinct CDR3 sequences, about 45% found once.

This clonotype originated in an adult man with Graves' disease, either hyperthyroidism or ophthalmopathy (not recorded which). Sequencing was performed on peripheral blood or thyroid tissue (not recorded which). The chain uses TRBV2 and TRBJ1-5; 7 bases line up with TRBD1. The CDR3 here is CASRGDSGRISQPQHF. Written as DNA, the CDR3 is TGTGCCAGCAGAGGGGACAGCGGACGGATTAGTCAGCCCCAGCATTTT. Filled out from reference TRBV2 and TRBJ1-5, the complete variable domain reads EPEVTQTPSHQVTQMGQEVILRCVPISNHLYFYWYRQILGQKVEFLVSFYNNEISEKSEIFDDQFSVERPDGSNFTLKIRSTKLEDSAMYFCASRGDSGRISQPQHFGDGTRLSIL.